This T cell receptor (beta chain) was identified during a study of T cells in Graves' hyperthyroidism and ophthalmopathy. TCR beta CDR3 sequences were amplified from RNA transcripts. HTBI primers were used for first-round RT-PCR of the TCR CDR3. TCRdb re-analysed the multiplex PCR reads in MiXCR, keeping a single row per CDR3 protein. The data contain under 300,000 distinct CDR3 sequences, 13% to 15% of them singletons. Exclusion followed for patients with uncontrolled infection, other autoimmune disease, pregnancy or lactation. The CDR3 loop spans 15 amino acids. V shed 5 bases and J shed 1 base, with 12 bases lying between them. CDR1 is MNHNS, CDR2 SASEGT, per germline.

This TCR was sampled from a woman aged 50 to 60 with Graves' hyperthyroidism that later progressed to Graves' ophthalmopathy. The chain recombines TRBV6-1 with TRBJ1-5; D is unclear. The sequencing sample was made of blood. The CDR3 DNA sequence: TGTGCCAGCAGTCCGGCTAAGGAAAGCAATCAGCCCCAGCATTTT. It encodes CASSPAKESNQPQHF.